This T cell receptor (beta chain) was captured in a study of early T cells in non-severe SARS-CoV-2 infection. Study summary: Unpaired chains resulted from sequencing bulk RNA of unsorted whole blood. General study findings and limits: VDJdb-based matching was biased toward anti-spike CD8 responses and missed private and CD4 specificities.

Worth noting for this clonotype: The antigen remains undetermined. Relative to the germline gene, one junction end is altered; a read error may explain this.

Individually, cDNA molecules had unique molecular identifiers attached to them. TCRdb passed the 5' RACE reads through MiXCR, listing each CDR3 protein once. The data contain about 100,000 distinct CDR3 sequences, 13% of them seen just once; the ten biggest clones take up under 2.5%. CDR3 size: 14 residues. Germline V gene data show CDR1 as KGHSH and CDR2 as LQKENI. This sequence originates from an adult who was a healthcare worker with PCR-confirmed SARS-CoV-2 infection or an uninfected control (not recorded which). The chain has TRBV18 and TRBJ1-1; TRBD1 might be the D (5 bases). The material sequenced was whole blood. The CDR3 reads CASSQDSGNTEASF. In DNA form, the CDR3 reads TGTGCCAGCTCCCAAGACAGTGGGAACACTGAAGCTTCCTTT.